The 21 T cell receptor beta chains given below trace back to one sample, sequenced in a study of cytomegalovirus exposure and HLA in healthy donors (dated by TCRdb to about 2017). The method behind the library was the immunoSEQ multiplex PCR assay. For the multiplex PCR, a mixture combining 60 forward primers for TCR Vbeta segments and 13 reverse primers for TCR Jbeta segments was used. TCRdb re-hosts the immuneACCESS table, in-frame sequences only. Its copies lack some clones; in the studies checked, an unresolved V gene accounts for under half of them, and the cause for the rest is not known. The sample table contains some 90,000 clones; only one count was recorded for 65% to 85% of them. Of the sample, approximately 3% falls within the top ten clones. Sequenced material: PBMCs. The source of these receptors is a man in his thirties or forties in good health and CMV-seronegative.

The gene calls are TRBV6-5 and TRBJ1-3, with D hard to call. The CDR3 length is 14 residues. Germline V gene sequence: CDR1 MNHEY, CDR2 SVGAGI. The V and J ends lost 9 bases and 0 bases respectively, with 12 bases between them. DNA for the CDR3: TGTGCCAGTAGGACGGGGATCTCTGGAAACACCATATATTTT. It encodes CASRTGISGNTIYF.

CDR3 in DNA: TGTGCCAGCAGTTACTCGGGGGCAGGTCCCCAGCATTTT. Its protein product is CASSYSGAGPQHF. This sequence joins TRBV6-5 and TRBJ1-5, with D perhaps matching TRBD1 (6 bases). This CDR3 is 13 amino acids long. Trimming left V 0 bases short and J 10 bases short, with 10 bases between. CDR1 is MNHEY and CDR2 is SVGAGI in the germline V gene.

The rearrangement joins TRBV7-6 to TRBJ2-3, with 7 bases that match TRBD2. The germline V gene encodes CDR1 SGHVS and CDR2 FNYEAQ. The V and J ends lost 1 base and 2 bases, in that order; junction bases with no gene match: 3. The CDR3 totals 15 residues. CDR3 nucleotide sequence: TGTGCCAGCAGCTTAGGTCGGGGGGTCACAGATACGCAGTATTTT. Translating it yields CASSLGRGVTDTQYF.

Notes on this clone: Other DNA sequences from this sample encode an identical CDR3 as well. J is TRBJ1-1 and V is TRBV4-3, with 9 bases identical to TRBD1. The CDR3 length is 14 residues. Trimming took 3 bases from V and 2 from J; bases not matched to a gene: 1. Germline CDR1 is LGHNA and CDR2 is YSLEER. The CDR3 nucleotides read TGCGCCAGCAGCCAGGACAGGGGAAACACTGAAGCTTTCTTT. Translated: CASSQDRGNTEAFF.

The chain employs TRBV6-1 and TRBJ2-7, with D possibly being TRBD1 (5 bases). Trimming pared 3 bases from V and 2 bases from J, leaving 8 bases between. The CDR3 runs to 13 residues. Germline assignment: CDR1 MNHNS and CDR2 SASEGT. CDR3 loop: CASSDIQAYEQYF. The CDR3 region has the DNA TGTGCCAGCAGTGATATACAGGCCTACGAGCAGTACTTC.

The genes are TRBV29-1 and TRBJ1-2; D gene unclear. Trimming pared 0 bases from V and 2 bases from J, leaving 10 bases between. CDR1 is SQVTM and CDR2 is ANQGSEA in the germline V gene. The CDR3 sequence is 14 residues long. CDR3 coding DNA: TGCAGCGTTGAAGACCCCACAGTCAACTATGGCTACACCTTC. The encoded protein is CSVEDPTVNYGYTF. Complete variable domain (other parts from reference TRBV29-1 and TRBJ1-2): SAVISQKPSRDICQRGTSLTIQCQVDSQVTMMFWYRQQPGQSLTLIATANQGSEATYESGFVIDKFPISRPNLTFSTLTVSNMSPEDSSIYLCSVEDPTVNYGYTFGSGTRLTVV.

This clone appeared a few times. The gene calls are TRBV11-2 and TRBJ2-7, with 8 bases matching TRBD1. The CDR3 length is 14 residues. With 8 bases clipped from V and 3 bases from J, the junction kept 9 bases outside the gene matches. The germline V gene has CDR1 SGHAT and CDR2 FQNNGV. The CDR3 spells CASGTQGAVYEQYF. CDR3 coding DNA: TGTGCCAGCGGTACTCAGGGGGCGGTCTACGAGCAGTACTTC.

CDR3 coding DNA: TGTGCCAGCAGTGGACTGGCATCCCAAGAGACCCAGTACTTC. The encoded protein is CASSGLASQETQYF. The V call is TRBV6-1, the J call TRBJ2-5; the D is unclear. Germline CDR1 reads MNHNS; CDR2 reads SASEGT. Trimming removed 4 bases from V and 1 base from J, with 10 bases in between. This CDR3 spans 14 amino acids.

The chain recombines TRBV28 with TRBJ2-3, with 12 bases that match TRBD2. Germline CDR1 reads MDHEN; CDR2 reads SYDVKM. The length of the CDR3 is 18 residues. After removal of 8 bases from V and 2 bases from J, the junction contained 14 bases not matched to a gene. In DNA, the CDR3 is TGTGCCAGCGGTCCTCATAGTGGACTAGCGGGGAACACAGATACGCAGTATTTT. Its protein is CASGPHSGLAGNTDTQYF.

This clone was observed a handful of times. The genes are TRBV19 and TRBJ2-7; 7 bases fit TRBD1. CDR1 and CDR2 (germline): LNHDA, SQIVND (reference sequence). V dropped 6 bases and J dropped 2; count of bases not matched to a gene: 13. The CDR3 has 16 residues. In DNA, the CDR3 is TGTGCCAGTAGCAGTGGCGGACAGGAAAGGGCCTACGAGCAGTACTTC. This codes for CASSSGGQERAYEQYF. Full variable domain (outside the CDR3, taken from reference TRBV19 and TRBJ2-7): DGGITQSPKYLFRKEGQNVTLSCEQNLNHDAMYWYRQDPGQGLRLIYYSQIVNDFQKGDIAEGYSVSREKKESFPLTVTSAQKNPTAFYLCASSSGGQERAYEQYFGPGTRLTVT.

This rearrangement joins TRBV5-1 to TRBJ2-1; 7 nucleotides line up with TRBD2. The CDR3 spans 16 residues. CDR1 is SGHRS and CDR2 is YFSETQ in the germline V gene. The V gene end was trimmed by 0 bases and the J gene end by 4 bases; junction bases not matched to a gene: 7. The CDR3 nucleotides are TGCGCCAGCAGCTTGGAATTAGCGGGTTCATACAATGAGCAGTTCTTC. Amino acid sequence: CASSLELAGSYNEQFF.

This clone was detected only once. V and J are TRBV5-1 and TRBJ1-1, with TRBD1 matching 7 bases. In germline, CDR1 is SGHRS, CDR2 YFSETQ. V was pared by 3 bases and J by 8 bases, with 10 bases of the junction left unmatched. The length of the CDR3 is 14 residues. CDR3 residues: CASSSDPGTVEAFF. The CDR3 DNA reads TGCGCCAGCAGCTCGGACCCCGGGACAGTGGAAGCTTTCTTT.

This rearrangement joins TRBV11-3 to TRBJ1-6, with TRBD1 matching 9 bases. V was pared by 5 bases and J by 8 bases, with 10 bases of the junction left unmatched. Germline-derived CDR1 and CDR2 are SGHNT and YENEEA. The CDR3 has 16 amino acids. The CDR3 nucleotides are TGTGCCAGCAGCCCCTACACAGGGGGCGATTATTCACCCCTCCACTTT. This gives the protein CASSPYTGGDYSPLHF.

The rearrangement uses TRBV19 and TRBJ1-5, with 7 bases lining up with TRBD1. Trimming took 7 bases from V and 3 from J; bases not matched to a gene: 15. CDR1 LNHDA and CDR2 SQIVND come from the germline V gene (reference sequence). This CDR3 is built from 17 residues. The CDR3 bases are TGTGCCAGTACCTACTCAGGACAGGCTTTCATCAATCAGCCCCAGCATTTT. It translates to CASTYSGQAFINQPQHF.

In this sample, this clone turned up a few times. The rearrangement links TRBV10-3 to TRBJ1-4; D is uncertain. The germline gives CDR1 ENHRY, CDR2 SYGVKD. The CDR3 length is 15 residues. V was pared by 3 bases and J by 6 bases, with 14 bases between. Written as DNA, the CDR3 is TGTGCCATCAGTGAAGGCCCGGGAAGGGATGAAAAACTGTTTTTT. This gives the protein CAISEGPGRDEKLFF.

This chain joins TRBV6-1 and TRBJ1-5, with D hard to call. Trimming pared 0 bases from V and 0 bases from J, leaving 9 bases between. Germline loops: CDR1 MNHNS, CDR2 SASEGT. CDR3 length: 16 residues. The CDR3 region is CASSEAATYSNQPQHF. The CDR3 DNA follows: TGTGCCAGCAGTGAAGCGGCGACATATAGCAATCAGCCCCAGCATTTT.

A single count supports this clone. The rearrangement uses TRBV9 and TRBJ2-2; 8 bases agree with TRBD2. V shed 0 bases and J 1 base; nucleotides not matched to a gene: 2. The CDR3 consists of 16 residues. CDR1 and CDR2 (germline): SGDLS, YYNGEE. CDR3 region: CASSVVSGGNTGELFF. The CDR3 coding sequence is TGTGCCAGCAGCGTAGTCAGCGGGGGGAACACCGGGGAGCTGTTTTTT.

The rearrangement links TRBV5-1 to TRBJ2-3; 12 bases fit TRBD2. J was trimmed by 2 bases and V by 4 bases; bases with no gene match: 8. Germline values: CDR1 SGHRS, CDR2 YFSETQ. This CDR3 region has 17 residues. The CDR3 region is CASSPQTSGGNTDTQYF. CDR3 DNA sequence: TGCGCCAGCAGCCCCCAGACTAGCGGGGGAAACACAGATACGCAGTATTTT.

This chain joins TRBV5-1 and TRBJ2-5, with TRBD1 as a possible D gene (5 bases). Trimming shortened V by 0 bases and J by 3 bases, and 12 bases separated the two germline ends. The CDR3 consists of 15 residues. CDR1 and CDR2 (germline): SGHRS, YFSETQ. For the CDR3, the DNA is TGCGCCAGCAGCTTGGCCTCAGGGCAGGAAGAGACCCAGTACTTC. Protein sequence: CASSLASGQEETQYF.

The rearrangement uses TRBV11-2 and TRBJ2-5, with 9 bases matching TRBD2. J was trimmed by 4 bases and V by 2 bases; bases with no gene match: 5. Germline V gives CDR1 SGHAT, CDR2 FQNNGV. This CDR3 region has 15 residues. In nucleotides, the CDR3 is TGTGCCAGCAGCTTACAGGCGGGGGGGCCAGAGACCCAGTACTTC. Its translation: CASSLQAGGPETQYF.

This chain links TRBV19 with TRBJ1-4; unclear D gene. This CDR3 is 15 amino acids long. Germline-derived CDR1 and CDR2 are LNHDA and SQIVND (reference sequence). V lost 5 bases to trimming and J lost 7 bases, with 17 bases between them. This chain's CDR3 is CASSFQQRGGEKLFF. The CDR3, as DNA: TGTGCCAGTAGTTTCCAGCAGCGGGGAGGTGAAAAACTGTTTTTT.